The source of this TCR beta chain is a study of response to subunit inactivated influenza vaccine. Overall study results and limits: Authors suggested each seasonal flu vaccination may recruit only limited numbers of new T cells.

This CDR3 is 16 amino acids long. The trim removed 6 bases at V and 0 bases at J, leaving 10 bases unmatched. The germline V gene has CDR1 DFQATT and CDR2 SNEGSKA (reference sequence). In TCRdb, the RT-PCR reads were re-called with MiXCR into one record per CDR3 protein. The sample yields roughly 550,000 distinct CDR3 sequences, under 30% seen once. This clonotype was detected only a few times. What it recognizes is unknown. These data are also associated with another study on T cells expressing NK-cell markers. From that report: TCR beta cDNA was generated via 5'RACE template switching incorporating UMIs. Several experiments confined sorting to alpha-beta TCR T cells with an anti-gamma-delta TCR antibody. In about six donors, dominant NKG2C+ clonotypes were roughly 1.0-7.0% of CD8+ T cells. There remained a lack of clarity about HCMV specificity of expanded NKG2C+ T cell clones.

Sequenced material: CD4+ T cells sorted from PBMCs, taken approximately 13 days after vaccination. The gene calls are TRBV20-1 and TRBJ1-4, with TRBD1 identical over 7 bases. The origin of this receptor is a man over 45 who received an inactivated influenza vaccine. The CDR3 is CSASRTGTPTNEKLFF. The CDR3 DNA follows: TGCAGTGCCTCCCGGACAGGCACCCCAACTAATGAAAAACTGTTTTTT.